A selection of T cell receptor beta chains follows, all from one sample in a study of T cells expressing NK-cell markers. TCRdb re-analyzed the 5' RACE reads; it lists each CDR3 protein once, without DNA. The sample data list around 550,000 distinct CDR3 sequences. The sequenced sample consisted of blood T cells: a sorted CD56 or NKG2C T cell subset, CD4+ or CD8+ T cells, or bulk PBMC T cells (not recorded which). The origin of the receptors is a man between 18 and 29 years old in good health. Each CDR3 is given with its conserved first and last residue.

v_call: TRBV5-1; j_call: TRBJ2-3; cdr3_aa: CASSSGEPDTQYF
v_call: TRBV20-1; j_call: TRBJ2-2; cdr3_aa: CSAPGLAATGELFF
v_call: TRBV7-2; j_call: TRBJ2-3; cdr3_aa: CASSRQNTDTQYF
v_call: TRBV6-1; j_call: TRBJ2-3; cdr3_aa: CASSTTGGSGDTQYF
v_call: TRBV6-5; j_call: TRBJ2-7; cdr3_aa: CASSSPTSGSYEQYF
v_call: TRBV20-1; j_call: TRBJ2-5; cdr3_aa: CSARRASDPKETQYF
v_call: TRBV15; j_call: TRBJ1-5; cdr3_aa: CATSSPGGEEQPQHF
v_call: TRBV2; j_call: TRBJ1-1; cdr3_aa: CASSEAPDTEAFF
v_call: TRBV25-1; j_call: TRBJ2-7; cdr3_aa: CASSEYKYHEQYF
v_call: TRBV7-8; j_call: TRBJ2-2; cdr3_aa: CASSLLSGPGELFF
v_call: TRBV4-2; j_call: TRBJ1-5; cdr3_aa: CASSPEGDQPQHF
v_call: TRBV20-1; j_call: TRBJ2-3; cdr3_aa: CSARDPGQSTDTQYF
v_call: TRBV7-2; j_call: TRBJ1-6; cdr3_aa: CASSLGDRNSPLHF
v_call: TRBV29-1; j_call: TRBJ1-2; cdr3_aa: CSVGPSGGYTF
v_call: TRBV5-1; j_call: TRBJ2-2; cdr3_aa: CASSRSTSQRANTGELFF
v_call: TRBV3-1; j_call: TRBJ2-3; cdr3_aa: CASSRQWAADTQYF
v_call: TRBV7-2; j_call: TRBJ2-1; cdr3_aa: CASSLLAVEQFF
v_call: TRBV9; j_call: TRBJ2-3; cdr3_aa: CASSVAGLSLTDTQYF
v_call: TRBV4-2; j_call: TRBJ2-4; cdr3_aa: CASSPQTGTSPLAKNIQYF
v_call: TRBV29-1; j_call: TRBJ2-1; cdr3_aa: CSAADPPGPKAYNEQFF
v_call: TRBV12-3/TRBV12-4; j_call: TRBJ1-5; cdr3_aa: CASSLAGQGNKDNQPQHF
v_call: TRBV7-8; j_call: TRBJ2-7; cdr3_aa: CASGTSETYEQYF
v_call: TRBV12-3/TRBV12-4; j_call: TRBJ2-1; cdr3_aa: CASSFGRTNSYNEQFF
v_call: TRBV12-3/TRBV12-4; j_call: TRBJ2-7; cdr3_aa: CASSSPPRSFSYEQYF
v_call: TRBV7-3; j_call: TRBJ1-1; cdr3_aa: CATIDRGTLLVPAFF
v_call: TRBV20-1; j_call: TRBJ2-7; cdr3_aa: CSARAARQTHYEQYF
v_call: TRBV20-1; j_call: TRBJ2-3; cdr3_aa: CSAPILRVFTDTQYF
v_call: TRBV12-5; j_call: TRBJ1-1; cdr3_aa: CASGTQGTMNTEAFF
v_call: TRBV10-3; j_call: TRBJ2-7; cdr3_aa: CATLRPSPPEQYF
v_call: TRBV6-2/TRBV6-3; j_call: TRBJ2-7; cdr3_aa: CASSYIATAEQYF
v_call: TRBV29-1; j_call: TRBJ2-3; cdr3_aa: CSVHTLFTDTQYF
v_call: TRBV12-3/TRBV12-4; j_call: TRBJ2-2; cdr3_aa: CASTPGLAGPGELFF
v_call: TRBV4-2; j_call: TRBJ2-5; cdr3_aa: CARAPGQMGTQYF
v_call: TRBV27; j_call: TRBJ1-2; cdr3_aa: CASSSPGQSRGYTF
v_call: TRBV9; j_call: TRBJ1-2; cdr3_aa: CASSAAQDRDYYGYTF
v_call: TRBV29-1; j_call: TRBJ2-5; cdr3_aa: CSAYSGRGETQYF
v_call: TRBV24-1; j_call: TRBJ1-2; cdr3_aa: CATSDPDGQLYGYTF
v_call: TRBV5-1; j_call: TRBJ2-1; cdr3_aa: CASSLGSDGRPSYNEQFF
v_call: TRBV5-1; j_call: TRBJ2-1; cdr3_aa: CASTYGTGGYNEQFF
v_call: TRBV29-1; j_call: TRBJ2-2; cdr3_aa: CSVDPGGTIETGELFF
v_call: TRBV19; j_call: TRBJ2-2; cdr3_aa: CASSILTSANTGELFF
v_call: TRBV25-1; j_call: TRBJ2-3; cdr3_aa: CASSEFGASDTQYF
v_call: TRBV5-1; j_call: TRBJ2-5; cdr3_aa: CASRGQAGPQETQYF
v_call: TRBV5-1; j_call: TRBJ2-1; cdr3_aa: CASSLTGTSGTQKQFF
v_call: TRBV10-3; j_call: TRBJ2-1; cdr3_aa: CAISESGRSTDEQFF
v_call: TRBV7-3; j_call: TRBJ2-5; cdr3_aa: CASSLGRREQETQYF